This entry features one TCR beta chain sequence. The antigen remains unidentified. Those who donated were healthy HIV-negative adults, with no recent acute infections or vaccinations reported. In the CD4+ fraction, cells were divided into CD45RA+ naive and CD45RA-negative memory subsets. These data are taken from a study of shared clonotypes between healthy human individuals. Only in-frame clones appear in the TCRdb table, and some are missing; sequencing was by immunoSEQ multiplex PCR. Here the sample spans about 2.3 million clones, more than 80% being singletons. Whole-study results and caveats: A reduction in generation probabilities was seen for non-shared clonotypes relative to those shared by all four donors. Sampling included only blood; tissue repertoires likely differ.

The sequenced material came from naive CD4+ T cells from PBMCs. The subset: CD45RA+ positively selected. The source is a man between 18 and 35 years old in good health. Some clones in this sample may be carry-over from other donors' samples.

The CDR3 sequence: CASTQTTGNGETQYF. The CDR3 nucleotides are TGTGCCAGCACCCAAACGACCGGGAACGGAGAGACCCAGTACTTC. The chain joins TRBV2 to TRBJ2-5, with D maybe TRBD2 (5 bases). Germline CDR1 is SNHLY and CDR2 is FYNNEI. V lost 7 bases and J 4 bases, leaving 19 bases between the germline ends. The CDR3 extends over 15 amino acids.